This passage covers 12 T cell receptor beta chains from one sample sequenced in a study of blood T cell repertoires in COVID-19 (dated by TCRdb to the early 2020s). Library preparation employed the immunoSEQ multiplex PCR assay. This is the immuneACCESS table as TCRdb keeps it, with only in-frame sequences that have V and J called. A part of the clones is gone; compared with another copy, unresolved V genes explain less than half, and the rest is unexplained. This sample has 50,000 to 65,000 clones in its table, and roughly 88% of those were observed once. The ten largest clonotypes hold around 3.6% of the sample. Sequenced input: peripheral blood. The receptors were gathered from a human donor in a cohort sampled during active COVID-19.

This clone appeared a single time. The chain has TRBV15 and TRBJ2-7, with 12 bases lining up with TRBD2. Germline loops: CDR1 LNHNV, CDR2 YYDKDF (reference sequence). V lost 4 bases to trimming and J lost 5 bases; unmatched junction nucleotides: 6. The CDR3 is 15 amino acids. CDR3 sequence reads: CATSTASGGAHEQYF. CDR3 in DNA: TGTGCCACCAGCACAGCTAGCGGGGGGGCCCACGAGCAGTACTTC.

The rearrangement joins TRBV6-5 to TRBJ1-4, with a tentative D call TRBD1 (5 bases). Trimming cost V 6 bases and J 8 bases, with 19 bases left between them. Germline V gene lookup returns CDR1 MNHEY and CDR2 SVGAGI. The CDR3 consists of 15 residues. CDR3 amino acids: CASRGGANRVEKLFF. The CDR3 nucleotides are TGTGCCAGCAGGGGTGGGGCTAATCGGGTCGAAAAACTGTTTTTT.

The rearrangement joins TRBV24-1 to TRBJ2-1; D perhaps matches TRBD2 (6 bases). Germline V gives CDR1 KGHDR, CDR2 SFDVKD. The CDR3 is made up of 13 amino acids. V lost 6 bases and J lost 2, with 7 bases in between. The CDR3 DNA is TGTGCCACCAGTATAGCGGCCTACAATGAGCAGTTCTTC. It encodes CATSIAAYNEQFF.

This sequence joins TRBV6-5 and TRBJ1-2, with a weak D call TRBD1 (5 bases). This CDR3 has 15 residues. Trimming took 8 bases from V and 2 from J, leaving 18 bases between them. Germline assignment: CDR1 MNHEY and CDR2 SVGAGI. CDR3 DNA sequence: TGTGCCAGCGATCAGGGATTCGATAAAAACTATGGCTACACCTTC. The encoded protein is CASDQGFDKNYGYTF.

V is TRBV4-2 and J is TRBJ1-1; no reliable D call. Germline CDR1 is LGHNA and CDR2 is YNFKEQ. This CDR3 contains 15 residues. Trimming pared 0 bases from V and 12 bases from J, leaving 20 bases between. The DNA for the CDR3 is TGTGCCAGCAGCCAAGATCTAGCGGGTTTAAGATCTTCTTTCTTT. Encoded protein: CASSQDLAGLRSSFF.

The V and J genes are TRBV15 and TRBJ2-3; perhaps TRBD2 as D (6 bases). The V and J ends lost 1 base and 0 bases respectively, with 11 bases between them. The CDR3 totals 16 residues. The germline V gene has CDR1 LNHNV and CDR2 YYDKDF (reference sequence). The CDR3 protein is CATSRVVAASTDTQYF. Written as DNA, the CDR3 is TGTGCCACCAGCAGAGTTGTAGCGGCTAGCACAGATACGCAGTATTTT.

CDR3: CASSQGKLTGVHQPQHF. For the CDR3, the DNA is TGTGCCAGCAGCCAAGGAAAATTGACAGGGGTACATCAGCCCCAGCATTTT. The rearrangement uses TRBV3-1 (or the pseudogene TRBV3-2) and TRBJ1-5; 8 bases are a match to TRBD1. V lost 1 base, J lost 5 bases, and 10 bases stayed unmatched. Germline loops: CDR1 LGHDT, CDR2 YNNKEL (reference sequence). The CDR3 sequence is 17 residues long.

The V gene is TRBV5-4, the J gene TRBJ2-7, with D uncertain. V lost 4 bases and J 0 bases, leaving 11 bases between the germline ends. The CDR3 extends over 14 amino acids. Germline V CDR1 and CDR2: SGHNT, YYREEE (reference sequence). CDR3 in DNA: TGTGCCAGCAGCGCCACACAGAGCTCCTACGAGCAGTACTTC. This codes for CASSATQSSYEQYF.

The chain recombines TRBV10-3 with TRBJ2-3; 8 positions agree with TRBD1. The CDR3 is made up of 18 amino acids. V was pared by 5 bases and J by 0 bases, with 13 bases of the junction left unmatched. Germline V lookup: CDR1 ENHRY, CDR2 SYGVKD. The DNA for the CDR3 is TGTGCCATCAGTCTGGATGAGCCGACAGGGGCTAGCACAGATACGCAGTATTTT. It is translated as CAISLDEPTGASTDTQYF.

This chain uses TRBV27 with TRBJ2-7, with a weak D call TRBD1 (5 bases). Germline V lookup: CDR1 MNHEY, CDR2 SMNVEV (reference sequence). Trimming removed 3 bases at V and 0 bases at J, with 9 bases between. This CDR3 has 14 residues. This CDR3 reads CASSFGANSYEQYF. The CDR3 DNA follows: TGTGCCAGCAGTTTTGGGGCAAACTCCTACGAGCAGTACTTC.

The chain is built from TRBV7-2 and TRBJ2-7, with D tentatively TRBD1 (6 bases). The CDR3 has 16 amino acids. CDR1 is SGHTA, CDR2 FQGNSA, per germline. Trimming pared 2 bases from V and 2 bases from J, leaving 16 bases between. The CDR3 spells CASSLNGWDKPYEQYF. As DNA, the CDR3 is TGTGCCAGCAGCTTAAATGGCTGGGACAAACCCTACGAGCAGTACTTC. The variable domain in full, completed from reference TRBV7-2 and TRBJ2-7, reads GAGVSQSPSNKVTEKGKDVELRCDPISGHTALYWYRQSLGQGLEFLIYFQGNSAPDKSGLPSDRFSAERTGGSVSTLTIQRTQQEDSAVYLCASSLNGWDKPYEQYFGPGTRLTVT.

This clone came up a few times. As DNA, the CDR3 is TGTGCCAGTAGTACCCATCAGGGGTACGAGCAGTACTTC. Amino acids: CASSTHQGYEQYF. The rearrangement joins TRBV19 to TRBJ2-7, with D maybe TRBD1 (6 bases). The germline V gene encodes CDR1 LNHDA and CDR2 SQIVND (reference sequence). This CDR3 spans 13 amino acids. V was cut by 4 bases and J by 4 bases, with 11 bases left in between.